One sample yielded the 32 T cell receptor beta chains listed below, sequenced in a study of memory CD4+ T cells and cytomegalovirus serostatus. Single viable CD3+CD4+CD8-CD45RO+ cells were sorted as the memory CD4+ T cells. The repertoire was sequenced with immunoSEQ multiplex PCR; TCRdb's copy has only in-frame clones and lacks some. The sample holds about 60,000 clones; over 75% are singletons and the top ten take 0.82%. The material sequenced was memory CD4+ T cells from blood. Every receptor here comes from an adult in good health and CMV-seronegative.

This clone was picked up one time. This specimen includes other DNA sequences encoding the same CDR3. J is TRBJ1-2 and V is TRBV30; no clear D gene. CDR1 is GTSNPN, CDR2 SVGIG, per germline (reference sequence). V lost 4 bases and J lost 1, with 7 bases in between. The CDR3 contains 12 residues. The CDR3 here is CAWTGGNYGYTF. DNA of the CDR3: TGTGCCTGGACGGGCGGTAACTATGGCTACACCTTC.

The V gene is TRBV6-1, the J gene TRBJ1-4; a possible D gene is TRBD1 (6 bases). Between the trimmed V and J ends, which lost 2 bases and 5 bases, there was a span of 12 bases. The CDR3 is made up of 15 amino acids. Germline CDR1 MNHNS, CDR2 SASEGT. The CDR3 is CASSELGQSNEKLFF. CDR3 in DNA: TGTGCCAGCAGTGAATTAGGACAGTCGAATGAAAAACTGTTTTTT.

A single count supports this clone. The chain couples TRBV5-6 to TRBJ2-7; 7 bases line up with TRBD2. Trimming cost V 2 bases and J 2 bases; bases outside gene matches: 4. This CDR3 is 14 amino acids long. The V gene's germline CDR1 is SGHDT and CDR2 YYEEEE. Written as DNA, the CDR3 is TGTGCCAGCAGCTTCTCGGGAGGAGCCTACGAGCAGTACTTC. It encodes CASSFSGGAYEQYF.

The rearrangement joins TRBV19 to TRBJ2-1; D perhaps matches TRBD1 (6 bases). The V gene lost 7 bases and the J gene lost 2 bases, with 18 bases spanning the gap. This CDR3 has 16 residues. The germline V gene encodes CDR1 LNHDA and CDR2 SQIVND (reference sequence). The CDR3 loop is CASNGGSYTTYNEQFF. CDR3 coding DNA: TGTGCCAGTAATGGGGGCTCTTACACTACCTACAATGAGCAGTTCTTC.

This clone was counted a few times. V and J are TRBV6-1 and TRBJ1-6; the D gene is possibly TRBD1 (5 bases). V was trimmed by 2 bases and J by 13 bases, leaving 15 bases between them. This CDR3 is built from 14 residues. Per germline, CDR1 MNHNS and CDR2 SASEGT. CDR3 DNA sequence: TGTGCCAGCAGTGAACGGGAGGGGCCGTCTCCCCTCCACTTT. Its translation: CASSEREGPSPLHF.

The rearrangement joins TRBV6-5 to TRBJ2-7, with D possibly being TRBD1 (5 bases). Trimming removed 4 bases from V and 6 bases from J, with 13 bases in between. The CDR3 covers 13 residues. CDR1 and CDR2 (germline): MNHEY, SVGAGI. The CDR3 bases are TGTGCCAGCAGTTCCCCGCTCAGGGTCGAGCAGTACTTC. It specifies CASSSPLRVEQYF.

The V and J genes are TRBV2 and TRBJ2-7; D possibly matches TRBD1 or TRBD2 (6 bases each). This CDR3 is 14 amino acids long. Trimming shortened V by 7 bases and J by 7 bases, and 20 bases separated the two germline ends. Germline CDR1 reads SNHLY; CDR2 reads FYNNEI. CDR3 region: CASKTGAGPTEQYF. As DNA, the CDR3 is TGTGCCAGCAAGACGGGGGCAGGTCCTACGGAGCAGTACTTC.

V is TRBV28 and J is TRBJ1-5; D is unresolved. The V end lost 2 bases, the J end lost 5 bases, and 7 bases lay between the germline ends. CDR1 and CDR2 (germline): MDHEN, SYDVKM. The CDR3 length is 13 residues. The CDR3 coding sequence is TGTGCCAGCAGTTTAGCCAATTATCAGCCCCAGCATTTT. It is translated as CASSLANYQPQHF.

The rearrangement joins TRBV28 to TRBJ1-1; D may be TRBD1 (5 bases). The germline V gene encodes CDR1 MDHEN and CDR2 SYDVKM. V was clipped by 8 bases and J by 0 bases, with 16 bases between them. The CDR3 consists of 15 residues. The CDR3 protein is CASGSGRQMNTEAFF. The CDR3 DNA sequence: TGTGCCAGCGGGTCGGGGCGACAAATGAACACTGAAGCTTTCTTT.

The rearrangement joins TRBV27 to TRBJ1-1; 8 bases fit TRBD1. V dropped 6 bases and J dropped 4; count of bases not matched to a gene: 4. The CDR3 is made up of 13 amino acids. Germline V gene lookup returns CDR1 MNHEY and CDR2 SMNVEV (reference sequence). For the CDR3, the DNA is TGTGCCAGCAGGCGCACAGGGGGCACTGAAGCTTTCTTT. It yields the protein CASRRTGGTEAFF.

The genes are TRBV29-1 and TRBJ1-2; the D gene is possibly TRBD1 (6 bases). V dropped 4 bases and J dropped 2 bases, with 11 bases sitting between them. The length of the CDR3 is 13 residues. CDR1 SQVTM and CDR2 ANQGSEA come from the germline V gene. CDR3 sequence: CSVGGLGNYGYTF. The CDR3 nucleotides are TGCAGCGTTGGGGGGCTTGGAAACTATGGCTACACCTTC.

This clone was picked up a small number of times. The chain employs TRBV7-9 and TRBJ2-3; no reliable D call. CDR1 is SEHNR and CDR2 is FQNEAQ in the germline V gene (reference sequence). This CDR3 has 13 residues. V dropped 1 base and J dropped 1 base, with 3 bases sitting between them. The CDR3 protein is CASSLVGTDTQYF. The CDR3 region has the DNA TGTGCCAGCAGCTTAGTGGGCACAGATACGCAGTATTTT. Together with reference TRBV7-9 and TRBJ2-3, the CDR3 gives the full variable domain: DTGVSQNPRHKITKRGQNVTFRCDPISEHNRLYWYRQTLGQGPEFLTYFQNEAQLEKSRLLSDRFSAERPKGSFSTLEIQRTEQGDSAMYLCASSLVGTDTQYFGPGTRLTVL.

The CDR3 loop is CASSPGGYSYNEQFF. As DNA, the CDR3 is TGTGCCAGCTCACCCGGGGGATACTCCTACAATGAGCAGTTCTTC. The rearrangement uses TRBV18 and TRBJ2-1; TRBD2 is a possible D gene (6 bases). The CDR3 sequence is 15 residues long. CDR1 and CDR2 from the germline V gene are KGHSH and LQKENI. The V end lost 3 bases, the J end lost 0 bases, and 9 bases lay between the germline ends.

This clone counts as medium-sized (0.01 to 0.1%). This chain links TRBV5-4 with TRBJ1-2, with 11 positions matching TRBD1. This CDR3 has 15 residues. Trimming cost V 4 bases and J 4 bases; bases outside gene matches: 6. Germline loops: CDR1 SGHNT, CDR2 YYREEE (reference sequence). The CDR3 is CASSPDRGRAYGYTF. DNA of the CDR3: TGTGCCAGCAGCCCGGACAGGGGGCGGGCCTATGGCTACACCTTC.

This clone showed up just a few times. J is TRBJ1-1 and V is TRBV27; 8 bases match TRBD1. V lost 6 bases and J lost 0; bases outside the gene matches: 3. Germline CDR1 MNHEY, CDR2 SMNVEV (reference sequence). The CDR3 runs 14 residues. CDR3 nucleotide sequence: TGTGCCAGCAGCCGGACAGGGTTGAACACTGAAGCTTTCTTT. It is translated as CASSRTGLNTEAFF.

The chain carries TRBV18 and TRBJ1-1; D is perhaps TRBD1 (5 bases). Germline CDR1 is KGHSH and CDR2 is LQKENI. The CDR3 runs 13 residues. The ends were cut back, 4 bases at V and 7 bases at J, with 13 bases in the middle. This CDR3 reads CASSREGLGEAFF. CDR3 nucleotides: TGTGCCAGCTCACGAGAGGGACTCGGTGAAGCTTTCTTT.

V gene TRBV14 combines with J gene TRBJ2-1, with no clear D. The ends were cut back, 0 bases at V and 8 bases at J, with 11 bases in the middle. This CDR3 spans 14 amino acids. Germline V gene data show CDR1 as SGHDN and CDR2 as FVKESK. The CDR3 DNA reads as TGTGCCAGCAGCCAAGATTACGCATTCCATGAGCAGTTCTTC. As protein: CASSQDYAFHEQFF.

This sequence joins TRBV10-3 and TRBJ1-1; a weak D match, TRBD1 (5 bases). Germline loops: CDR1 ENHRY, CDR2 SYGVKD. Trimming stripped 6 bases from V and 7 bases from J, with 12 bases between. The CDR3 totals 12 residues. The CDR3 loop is CAISTMTDEAFF. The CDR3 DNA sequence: TGTGCCATCAGCACCATGACAGATGAAGCTTTCTTT.

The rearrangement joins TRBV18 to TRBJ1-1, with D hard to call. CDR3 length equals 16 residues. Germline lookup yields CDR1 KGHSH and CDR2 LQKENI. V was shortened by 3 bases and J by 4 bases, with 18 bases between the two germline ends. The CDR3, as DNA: TGTGCCAGCTCACCTAGTCTGGTGTCCTCGGGCACTGAAGCTTTCTTT. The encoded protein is CASSPSLVSSGTEAFF.

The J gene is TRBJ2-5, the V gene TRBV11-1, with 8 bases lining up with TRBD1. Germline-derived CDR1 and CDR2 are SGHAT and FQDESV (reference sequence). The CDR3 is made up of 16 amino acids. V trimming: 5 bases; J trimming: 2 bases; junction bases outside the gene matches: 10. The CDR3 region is CASSPRTGLRQETQYF. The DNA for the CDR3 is TGTGCCAGCAGCCCGAGGACAGGGCTAAGACAAGAGACCCAGTACTTC.

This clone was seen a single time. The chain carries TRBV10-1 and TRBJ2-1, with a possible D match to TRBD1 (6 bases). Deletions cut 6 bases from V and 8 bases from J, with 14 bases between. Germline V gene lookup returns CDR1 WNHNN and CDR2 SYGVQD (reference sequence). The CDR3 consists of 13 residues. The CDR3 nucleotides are TGCGCCAGCAGCGGAGTCAGGGGCGATGAGCAGTTCTTC. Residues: CASSGVRGDEQFF.

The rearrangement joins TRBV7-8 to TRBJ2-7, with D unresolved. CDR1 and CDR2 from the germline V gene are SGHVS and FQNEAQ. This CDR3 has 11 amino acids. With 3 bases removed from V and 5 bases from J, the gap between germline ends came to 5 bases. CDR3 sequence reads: CASSFSDEQYF. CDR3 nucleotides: TGTGCCAGCAGCTTCAGCGACGAGCAGTACTTC.

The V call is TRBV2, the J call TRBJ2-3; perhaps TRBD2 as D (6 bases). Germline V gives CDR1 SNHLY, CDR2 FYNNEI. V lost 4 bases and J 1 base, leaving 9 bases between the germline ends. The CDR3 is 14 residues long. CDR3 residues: CASSVERGTDTQYF. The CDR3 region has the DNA TGTGCCAGCAGTGTTGAGCGGGGCACAGATACGCAGTATTTT.

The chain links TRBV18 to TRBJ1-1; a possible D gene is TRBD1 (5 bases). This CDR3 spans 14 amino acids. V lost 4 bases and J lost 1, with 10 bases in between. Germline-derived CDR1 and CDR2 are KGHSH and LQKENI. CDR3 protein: CASSRSQENTEAFF. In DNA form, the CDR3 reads TGTGCCAGCTCACGTTCACAGGAGAACACTGAAGCTTTCTTT.

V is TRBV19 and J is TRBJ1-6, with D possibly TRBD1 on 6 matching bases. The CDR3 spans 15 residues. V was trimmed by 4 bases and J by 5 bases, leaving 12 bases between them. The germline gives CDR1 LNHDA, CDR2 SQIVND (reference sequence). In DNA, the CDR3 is TGTGCCAGTAGTACCTCCGCAGGGGATAATTCACCCCTCCACTTT. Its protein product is CASSTSAGDNSPLHF.

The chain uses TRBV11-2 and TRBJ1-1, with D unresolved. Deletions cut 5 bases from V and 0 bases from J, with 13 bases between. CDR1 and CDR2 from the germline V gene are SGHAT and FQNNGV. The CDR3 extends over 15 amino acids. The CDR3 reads CASSPGRALNTEAFF. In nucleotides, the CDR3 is TGTGCCAGCAGCCCTGGTCGGGCGTTGAACACTGAAGCTTTCTTT.

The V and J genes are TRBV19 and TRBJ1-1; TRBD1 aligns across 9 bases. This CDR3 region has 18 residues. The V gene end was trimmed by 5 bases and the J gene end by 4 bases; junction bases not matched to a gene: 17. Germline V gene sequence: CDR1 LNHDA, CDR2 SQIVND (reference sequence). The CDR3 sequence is CASSLSGQGSGRITEAFF. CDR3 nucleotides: TGTGCCAGTAGTCTTAGCGGACAGGGGTCAGGGAGAATCACTGAAGCTTTCTTT.

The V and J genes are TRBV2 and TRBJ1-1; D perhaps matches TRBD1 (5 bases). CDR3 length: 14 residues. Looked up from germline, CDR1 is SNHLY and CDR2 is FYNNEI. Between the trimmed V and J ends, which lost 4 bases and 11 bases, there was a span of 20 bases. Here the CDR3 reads CASSGGGVGVRAFF. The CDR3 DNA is TGTGCCAGCAGTGGGGGGGGTGTTGGGGTTCGCGCTTTCTTT.

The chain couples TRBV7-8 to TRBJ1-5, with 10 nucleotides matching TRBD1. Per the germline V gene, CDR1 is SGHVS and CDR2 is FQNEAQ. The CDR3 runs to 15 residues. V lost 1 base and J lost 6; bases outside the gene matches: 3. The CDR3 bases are TGTGCCAGCAGCTTAGGACAGGGGGCATCTCAGCCCCAGCATTTT. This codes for CASSLGQGASQPQHF.

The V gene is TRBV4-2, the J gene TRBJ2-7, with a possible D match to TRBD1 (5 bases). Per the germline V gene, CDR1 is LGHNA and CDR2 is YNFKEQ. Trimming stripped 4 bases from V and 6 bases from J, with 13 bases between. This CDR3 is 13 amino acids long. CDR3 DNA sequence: TGTGCCAGCAGCCTCCCTTCTAGGGGCGAGCAGTACTTC. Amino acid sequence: CASSLPSRGEQYF.

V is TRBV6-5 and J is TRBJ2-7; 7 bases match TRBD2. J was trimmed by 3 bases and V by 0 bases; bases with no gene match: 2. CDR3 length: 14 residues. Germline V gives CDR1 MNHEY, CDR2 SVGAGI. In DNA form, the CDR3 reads TGTGCCAGCAGTTACTCACCGGGGGGCTACGAGCAGTACTTC. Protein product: CASSYSPGGYEQYF.

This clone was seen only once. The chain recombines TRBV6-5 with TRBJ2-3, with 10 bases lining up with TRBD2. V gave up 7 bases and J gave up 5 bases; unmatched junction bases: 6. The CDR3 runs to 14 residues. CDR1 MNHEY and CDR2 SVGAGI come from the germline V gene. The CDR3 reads CASKVAGGEDTQYF. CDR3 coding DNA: TGTGCCAGCAAGGTAGCGGGGGGTGAAGATACGCAGTATTTT.